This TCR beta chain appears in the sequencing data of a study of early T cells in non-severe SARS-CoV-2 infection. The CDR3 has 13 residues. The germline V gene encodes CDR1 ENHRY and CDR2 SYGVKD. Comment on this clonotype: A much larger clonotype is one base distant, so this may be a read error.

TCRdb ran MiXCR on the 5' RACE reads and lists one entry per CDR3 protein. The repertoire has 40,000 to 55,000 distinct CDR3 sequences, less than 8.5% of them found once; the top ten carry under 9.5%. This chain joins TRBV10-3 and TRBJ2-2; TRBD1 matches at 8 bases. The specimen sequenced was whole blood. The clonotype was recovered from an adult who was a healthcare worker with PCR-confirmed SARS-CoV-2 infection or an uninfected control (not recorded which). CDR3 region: CTTGTGNTGELFF. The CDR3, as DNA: TGTACCACGGGGACAGGCAATACCGGGGAGCTGTTTTTT.